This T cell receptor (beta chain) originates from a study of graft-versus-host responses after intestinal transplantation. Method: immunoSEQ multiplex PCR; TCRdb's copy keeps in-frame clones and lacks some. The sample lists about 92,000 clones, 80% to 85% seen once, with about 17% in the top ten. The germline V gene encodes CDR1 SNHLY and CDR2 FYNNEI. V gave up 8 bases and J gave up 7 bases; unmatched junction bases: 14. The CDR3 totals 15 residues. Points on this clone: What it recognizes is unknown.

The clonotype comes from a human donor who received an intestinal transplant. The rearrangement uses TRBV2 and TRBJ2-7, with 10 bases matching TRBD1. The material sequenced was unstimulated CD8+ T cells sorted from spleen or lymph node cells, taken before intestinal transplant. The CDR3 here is CASESGTGDSWEQYF. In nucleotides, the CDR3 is TGTGCCAGCGAATCCGGGACAGGGGACTCATGGGAGCAGTACTTC.